This TCR delta chain was recorded in a study of γδ T cells in repeated Plasmodium falciparum infection. Study conclusions and caveats: Vgamma9/Vdelta2+ repertoires stayed stably polyclonal over time and infection.

At least ten counts were recorded for this clone. The antigen is unknown. Per germline, CDR1 TSWWSYY and CDR2 QGS. Trimming at V came to 3 bases and at J to 6 bases, leaving 11 bases not matched to a gene. The length of the CDR3 is 17 residues. Flow sorting of PBMC yielded separate Vgamma9/Vdelta2+ and Vdelta2-negative gammadelta T cell populations for bulk repertoire analysis. TCRdb fed the multiplex PCR reads to CATT. The sample contains more than 70,000 delta-chain clones, 0.75% to 1% of which appear only once. Sequenced: gamma-delta T cells from blood. The chain joins TRDV1 to TRDJ1; 12 bases fit TRDD3. This TCR was recovered from a pool of human donors (malaria-infected and uninfected, not separated). Written as DNA, the CDR3 is TGTGCTCTTGGGGATACTGGGGGATACTTCAAGCCCAATAAACTCATCTTT. Amino acid sequence: CALGDTGGYFKPNKLIF.